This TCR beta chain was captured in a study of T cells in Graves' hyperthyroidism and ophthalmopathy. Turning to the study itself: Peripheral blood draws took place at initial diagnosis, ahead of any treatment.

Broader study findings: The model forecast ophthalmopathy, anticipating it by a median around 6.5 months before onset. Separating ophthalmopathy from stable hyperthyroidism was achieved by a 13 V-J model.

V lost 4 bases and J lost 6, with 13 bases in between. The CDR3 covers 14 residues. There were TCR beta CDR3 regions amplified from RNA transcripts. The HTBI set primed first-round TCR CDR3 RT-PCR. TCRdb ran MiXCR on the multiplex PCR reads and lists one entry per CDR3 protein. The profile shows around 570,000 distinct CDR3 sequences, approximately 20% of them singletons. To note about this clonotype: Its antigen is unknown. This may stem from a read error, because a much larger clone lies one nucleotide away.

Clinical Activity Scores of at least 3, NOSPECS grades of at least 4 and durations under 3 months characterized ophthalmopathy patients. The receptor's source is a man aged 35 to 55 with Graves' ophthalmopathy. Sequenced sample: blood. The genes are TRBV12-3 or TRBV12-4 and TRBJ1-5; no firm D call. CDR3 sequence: CASSSQGSAQPQHF. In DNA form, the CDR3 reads TGTGCCAGCAGTTCACAAGGTTCAGCTCAGCCCCAGCATTTT.